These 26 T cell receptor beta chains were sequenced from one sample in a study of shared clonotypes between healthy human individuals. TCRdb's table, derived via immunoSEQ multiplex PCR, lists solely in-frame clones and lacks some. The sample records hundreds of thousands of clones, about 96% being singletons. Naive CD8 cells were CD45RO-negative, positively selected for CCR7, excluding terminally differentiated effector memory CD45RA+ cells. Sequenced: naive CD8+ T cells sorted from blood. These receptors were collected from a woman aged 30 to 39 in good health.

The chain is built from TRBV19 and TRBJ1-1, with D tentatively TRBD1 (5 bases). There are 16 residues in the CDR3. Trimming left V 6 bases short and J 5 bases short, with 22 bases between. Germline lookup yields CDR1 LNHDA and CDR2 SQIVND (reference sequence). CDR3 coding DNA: TGTGCCAGTAGGGATCGATTAACAGGAGAGAAGACTGAAGCTTTCTTT. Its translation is CASRDRLTGEKTEAFF.

CDR3 protein: CSVGGQPYEQYF. CDR3 nucleotide sequence: TGCAGCGTTGGAGGGCAACCCTACGAGCAGTACTTC. This sequence joins TRBV29-1 and TRBJ2-7; a possible D gene is TRBD2 (5 bases). Trimming shortened V by 4 bases and J by 2 bases, and 9 bases separated the two germline ends. The CDR3 loop spans 12 amino acids. The germline V gene has CDR1 SQVTM and CDR2 ANQGSEA.

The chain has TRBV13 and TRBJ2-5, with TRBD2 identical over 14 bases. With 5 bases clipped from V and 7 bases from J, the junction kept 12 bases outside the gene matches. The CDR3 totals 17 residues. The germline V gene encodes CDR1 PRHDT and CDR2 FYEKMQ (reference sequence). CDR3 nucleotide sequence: TGTGCCAGCAGCCCGGACGGGACTAGCGGGAGTCTTGGGACCCAGTACTTC. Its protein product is CASSPDGTSGSLGTQYF.

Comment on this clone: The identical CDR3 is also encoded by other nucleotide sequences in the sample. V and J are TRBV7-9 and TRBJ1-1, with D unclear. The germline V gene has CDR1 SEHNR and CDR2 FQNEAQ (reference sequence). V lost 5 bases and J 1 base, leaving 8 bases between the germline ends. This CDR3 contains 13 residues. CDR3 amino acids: CASSPTENTEAFF. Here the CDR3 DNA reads TGTGCCAGCAGCCCAACGGAGAACACTGAAGCTTTCTTT.

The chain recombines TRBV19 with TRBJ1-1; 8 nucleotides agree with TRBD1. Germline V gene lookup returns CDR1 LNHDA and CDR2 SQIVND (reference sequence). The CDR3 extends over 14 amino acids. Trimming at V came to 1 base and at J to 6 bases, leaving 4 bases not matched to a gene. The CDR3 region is CASSIGTGRAEAFF. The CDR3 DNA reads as TGTGCCAGTAGTATAGGGACAGGGCGGGCTGAAGCTTTCTTT.

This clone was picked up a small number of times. This CDR3 reads CASSDFRAGGLEQYF. CDR3 DNA sequence: TGCGCCAGCAGTGATTTCCGAGCGGGAGGGCTCGAGCAGTACTTC. The chain carries TRBV10-2 and TRBJ2-7; 10 positions match TRBD2. The CDR3 totals 15 residues. V trimming: 3 bases; J trimming: 6 bases; junction bases outside the gene matches: 8. Germline V gene data show CDR1 as WSHSY and CDR2 as SAAADI.

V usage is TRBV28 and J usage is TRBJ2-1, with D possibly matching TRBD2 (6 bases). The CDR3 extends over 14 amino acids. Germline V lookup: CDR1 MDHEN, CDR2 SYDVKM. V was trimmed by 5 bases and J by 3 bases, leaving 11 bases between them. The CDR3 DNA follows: TGTGCCAGCAGTCCGATAGCGGACTACAATGAGCAGTTCTTC. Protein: CASSPIADYNEQFF. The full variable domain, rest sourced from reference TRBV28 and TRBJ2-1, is DVKVTQSSRYLVKRTGEKVFLECVQDMDHENMFWYRQDPGLGLRLIYFSYDVKMKEKGDIPEGYSVSREKKERFSLILESASTNQTSMYLCASSPIADYNEQFFGPGTRLTVL.

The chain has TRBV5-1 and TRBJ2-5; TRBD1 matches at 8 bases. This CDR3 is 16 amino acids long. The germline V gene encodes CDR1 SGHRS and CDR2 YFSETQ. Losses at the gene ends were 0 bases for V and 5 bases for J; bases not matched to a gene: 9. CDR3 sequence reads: CASSLADRVPRETQYF. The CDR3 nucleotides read TGCGCCAGCAGCTTGGCGGACAGGGTCCCTAGGGAGACCCAGTACTTC. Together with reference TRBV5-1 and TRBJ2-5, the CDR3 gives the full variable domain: KAGVTQTPRYLIKTRGQQVTLSCSPISGHRSVSWYQQTPGQGLQFLFEYFSETQRNKGNFPGRFSGRQFSNSRSEMNVSTLELGDSALYLCASSLADRVPRETQYFGPGTRLLVL.

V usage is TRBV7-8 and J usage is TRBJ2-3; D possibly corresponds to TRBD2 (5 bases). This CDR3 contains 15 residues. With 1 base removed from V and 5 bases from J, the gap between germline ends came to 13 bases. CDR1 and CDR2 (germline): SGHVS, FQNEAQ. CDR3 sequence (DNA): TGTGCCAGCAGCTTAGGGCTAGCTGTATTAGATACGCAGTATTTT. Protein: CASSLGLAVLDTQYF.

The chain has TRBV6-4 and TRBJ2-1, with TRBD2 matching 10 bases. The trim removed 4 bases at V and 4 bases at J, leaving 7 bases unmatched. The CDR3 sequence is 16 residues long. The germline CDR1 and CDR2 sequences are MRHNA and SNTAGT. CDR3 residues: CASSGTSGAMYNEQFF. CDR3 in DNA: TGTGCCAGCAGTGGGACTAGCGGAGCTATGTACAATGAGCAGTTCTTC.

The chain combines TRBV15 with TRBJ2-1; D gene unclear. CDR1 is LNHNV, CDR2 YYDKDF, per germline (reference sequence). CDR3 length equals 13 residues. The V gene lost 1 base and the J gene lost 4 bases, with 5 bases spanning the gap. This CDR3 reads CATSRVLYNEQFF. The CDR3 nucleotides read TGTGCCACCAGCAGAGTACTTTACAATGAGCAGTTCTTC.

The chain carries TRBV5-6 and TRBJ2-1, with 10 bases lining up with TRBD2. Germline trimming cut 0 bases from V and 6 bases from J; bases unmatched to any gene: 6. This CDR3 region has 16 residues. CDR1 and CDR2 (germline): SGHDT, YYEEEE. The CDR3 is CASSLGSGLATNEQFF. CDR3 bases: TGTGCCAGCAGCTTGGGGTCGGGACTAGCGACCAATGAGCAGTTCTTC.

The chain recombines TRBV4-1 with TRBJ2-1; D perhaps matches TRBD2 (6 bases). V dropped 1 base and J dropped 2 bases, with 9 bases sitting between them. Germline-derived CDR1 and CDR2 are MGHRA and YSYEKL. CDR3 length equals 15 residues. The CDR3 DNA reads TGCGCCAGCAGCCAAGGGCGGGACCCCTACAATGAGCAGTTCTTC. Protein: CASSQGRDPYNEQFF.

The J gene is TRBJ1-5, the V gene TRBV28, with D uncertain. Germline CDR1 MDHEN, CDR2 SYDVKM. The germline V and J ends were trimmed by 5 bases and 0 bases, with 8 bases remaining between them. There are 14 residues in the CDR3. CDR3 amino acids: CASSTEDSNQPQHF. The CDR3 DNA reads TGTGCCAGCAGTACAGAGGATAGCAATCAGCCCCAGCATTTT.

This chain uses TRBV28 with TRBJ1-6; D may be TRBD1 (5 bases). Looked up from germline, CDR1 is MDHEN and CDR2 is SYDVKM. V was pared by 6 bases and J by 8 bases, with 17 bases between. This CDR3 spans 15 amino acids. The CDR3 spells CASRDDAWGDSPLHF. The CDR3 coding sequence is TGTGCCAGCAGAGATGACGCTTGGGGGGATTCACCCCTCCACTTT.

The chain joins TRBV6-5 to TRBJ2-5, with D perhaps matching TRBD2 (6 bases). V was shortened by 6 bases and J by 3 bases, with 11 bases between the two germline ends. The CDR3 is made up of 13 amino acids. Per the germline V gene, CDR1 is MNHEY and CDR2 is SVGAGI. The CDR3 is CASRGLLKETQYF. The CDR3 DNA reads TGTGCCAGCAGGGGACTTCTAAAAGAGACCCAGTACTTC.

This CDR3 is CASTPFSGRKNTGELFF. CDR3 sequence (DNA): TGTGCCAGCACCCCTTTTAGCGGGAGGAAAAACACCGGGGAGCTGTTTTTT. The chain combines TRBV27 with TRBJ2-2, with 10 bases identical to TRBD2. V was pared by 7 bases and J by 2 bases, with 10 bases of the junction left unmatched. The germline CDR1 and CDR2 sequences are MNHEY and SMNVEV (reference sequence). This CDR3 region has 17 residues.

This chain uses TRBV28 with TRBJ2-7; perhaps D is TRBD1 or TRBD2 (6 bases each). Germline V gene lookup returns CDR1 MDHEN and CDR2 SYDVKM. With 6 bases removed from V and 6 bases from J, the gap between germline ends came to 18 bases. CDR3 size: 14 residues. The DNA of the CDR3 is TGTGCCAGCAGCTCGATTGTACCGGGGGCCGAGCAGTACTTC. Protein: CASSSIVPGAEQYF.

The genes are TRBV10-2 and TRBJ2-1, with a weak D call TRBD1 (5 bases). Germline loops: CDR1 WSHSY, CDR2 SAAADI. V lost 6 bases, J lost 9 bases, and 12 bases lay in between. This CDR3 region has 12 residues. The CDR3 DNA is TGCGCCAGCAGACCACAGGTCTTTGAGCAGTTCTTC. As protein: CASRPQVFEQFF.

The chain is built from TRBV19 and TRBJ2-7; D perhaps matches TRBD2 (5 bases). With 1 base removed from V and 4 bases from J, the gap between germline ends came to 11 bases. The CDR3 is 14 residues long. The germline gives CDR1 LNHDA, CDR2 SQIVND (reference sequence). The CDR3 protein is CASSIVGSDYEQYF. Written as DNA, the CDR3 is TGTGCCAGTAGTATAGTGGGTAGCGATTACGAGCAGTACTTC.

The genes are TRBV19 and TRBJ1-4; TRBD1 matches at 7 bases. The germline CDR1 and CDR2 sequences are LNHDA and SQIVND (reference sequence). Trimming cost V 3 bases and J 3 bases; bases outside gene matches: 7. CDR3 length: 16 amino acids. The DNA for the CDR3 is TGTGCCAGTAGTATTTTCCGGGACAGCTCTAATGAAAAACTGTTTTTT. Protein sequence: CASSIFRDSSNEKLFF.

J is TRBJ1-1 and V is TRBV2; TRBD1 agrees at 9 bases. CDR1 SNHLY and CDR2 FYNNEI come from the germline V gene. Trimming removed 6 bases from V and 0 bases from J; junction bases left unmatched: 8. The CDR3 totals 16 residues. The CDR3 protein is CASSDRGFNMNTEAFF. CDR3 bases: TGTGCCAGCAGCGACAGGGGGTTCAACATGAACACTGAAGCTTTCTTT. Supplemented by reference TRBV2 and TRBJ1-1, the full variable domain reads EPEVTQTPSHQVTQMGQEVILRCVPISNHLYFYWYRQILGQKVEFLVSFYNNEISEKSEIFDDQFSVERPDGSNFTLKIRSTKLEDSAMYFCASSDRGFNMNTEAFFGQGTRLTVV.

The CDR3 spells CASSGGRHTDTQYF. CDR3 nucleotides: TGTGCCAGCAGTGGCGGGAGGCACACAGATACGCAGTATTTT. This chain joins TRBV28 and TRBJ2-3, with 8 bases matching TRBD2. The V segment lost 5 bases and the J segment 2 bases; nucleotides outside the gene matches: 3. The germline V gene encodes CDR1 MDHEN and CDR2 SYDVKM. The CDR3 runs to 14 residues. The full variable domain, in which reference TRBV28 and TRBJ2-3 provide the parts outside the CDR3, is DVKVTQSSRYLVKRTGEKVFLECVQDMDHENMFWYRQDPGLGLRLIYFSYDVKMKEKGDIPEGYSVSREKKERFSLILESASTNQTSMYLCASSGGRHTDTQYFGPGTRLTVL.

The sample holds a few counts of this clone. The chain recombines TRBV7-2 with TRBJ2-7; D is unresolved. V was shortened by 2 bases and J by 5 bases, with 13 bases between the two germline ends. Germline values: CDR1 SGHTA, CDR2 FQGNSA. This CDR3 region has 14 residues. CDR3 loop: CASSLLAARDEQYF. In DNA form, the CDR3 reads TGTGCCAGCAGCTTACTGGCGGCTCGGGACGAGCAGTACTTC.

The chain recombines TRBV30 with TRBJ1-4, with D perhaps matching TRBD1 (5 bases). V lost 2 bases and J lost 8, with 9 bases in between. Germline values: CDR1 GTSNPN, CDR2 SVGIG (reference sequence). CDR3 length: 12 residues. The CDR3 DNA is TGTGCCTGGAGTAGGGGCTGGGAAAAACTGTTTTTT. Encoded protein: CAWSRGWEKLFF.

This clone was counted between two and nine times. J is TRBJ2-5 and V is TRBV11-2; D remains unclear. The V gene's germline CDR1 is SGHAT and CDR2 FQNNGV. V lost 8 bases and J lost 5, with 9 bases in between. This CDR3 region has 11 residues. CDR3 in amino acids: CASSPRETQYF. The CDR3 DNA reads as TGTGCCAGCTCCCCAAGGGAGACCCAGTACTTC.